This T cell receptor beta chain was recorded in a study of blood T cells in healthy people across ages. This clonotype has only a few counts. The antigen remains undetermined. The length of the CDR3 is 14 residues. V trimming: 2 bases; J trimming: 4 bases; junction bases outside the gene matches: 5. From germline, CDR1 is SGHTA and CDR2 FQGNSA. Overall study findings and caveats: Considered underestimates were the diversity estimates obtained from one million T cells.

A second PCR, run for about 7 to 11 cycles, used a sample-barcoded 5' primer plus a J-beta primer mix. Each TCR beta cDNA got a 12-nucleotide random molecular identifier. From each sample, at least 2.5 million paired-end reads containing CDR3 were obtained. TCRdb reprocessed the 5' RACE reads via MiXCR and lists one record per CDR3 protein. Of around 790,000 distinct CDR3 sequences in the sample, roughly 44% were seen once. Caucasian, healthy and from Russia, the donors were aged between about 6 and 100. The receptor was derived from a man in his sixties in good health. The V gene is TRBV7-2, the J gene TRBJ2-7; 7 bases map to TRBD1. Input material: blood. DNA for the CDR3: TGTGCCAGCAGCTTAAAGGGGGCTCTATACGAGCAGTACTTC. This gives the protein CASSLKGALYEQYF.